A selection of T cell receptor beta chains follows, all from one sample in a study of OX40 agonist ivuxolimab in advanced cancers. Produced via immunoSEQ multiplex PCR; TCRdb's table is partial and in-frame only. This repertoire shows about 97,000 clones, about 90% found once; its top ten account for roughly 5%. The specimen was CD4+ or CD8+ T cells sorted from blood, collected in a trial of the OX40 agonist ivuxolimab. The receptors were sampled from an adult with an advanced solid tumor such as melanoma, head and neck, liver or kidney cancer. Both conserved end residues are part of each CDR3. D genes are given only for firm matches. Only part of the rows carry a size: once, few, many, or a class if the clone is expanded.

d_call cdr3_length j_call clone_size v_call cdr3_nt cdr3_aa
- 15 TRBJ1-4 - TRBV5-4 TGTGCCAGCAGCCAAGATGGGGTTACGGGGGAAAAACTGTTTTTT CASSQDGVTGEKLFF
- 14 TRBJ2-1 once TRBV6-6 TGTGCCAGCGGTCTAGATCGCTCCTACAATGAGCAGTTCTTC CASGLDRSYNEQFF
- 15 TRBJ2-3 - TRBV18 TGTGCCAGCTCACCCCCAGGCGCTTCCACAGATACGCAGTATTTT CASSPPGASTDTQYF
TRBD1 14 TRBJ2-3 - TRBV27 TGTGCCAGCAGTGTTCTCAGGGGGCGGGATACGCAGTATTTT CASSVLRGRDTQYF
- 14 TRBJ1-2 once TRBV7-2 TGTGCCAGCAGCTTGGGCAGGGCGAGCTATGGCTACACCTTC CASSLGRASYGYTF
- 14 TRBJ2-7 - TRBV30 TGTGCCTGGAGTGTAACCATCAGCTCCTACGAGCAGTACTTC CAWSVTISSYEQYF
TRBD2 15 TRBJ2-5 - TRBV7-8 TGTGCCAGCAGCCCCTGGACTAGCGGGATTGAGACCCAGTACTTC CASSPWTSGIETQYF
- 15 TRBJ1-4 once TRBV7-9 TGTGCCAGCAGCGAAACACAGAGGTCTGGGGAAAAACTGTTTTTT CASSETQRSGEKLFF
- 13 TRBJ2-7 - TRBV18 TGTGCCAGCTCATCCAGCCCGGACACGGAGCAGTACTTC CASSSSPDTEQYF
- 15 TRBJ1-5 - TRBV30 TGTGCCTGGAGTCGACGGGACTATAGCAATCAGCCCCAGCATTTT CAWSRRDYSNQPQHF
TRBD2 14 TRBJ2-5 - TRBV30 TGTGCCTTGGGGGGGGAGCCCCTCCAAGAGACCCAGTACTTC CALGGEPLQETQYF
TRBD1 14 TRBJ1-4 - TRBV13 TGTGCCAGCAGTTCGCGGACAGGACAGGAAAAACTGTTTTTT CASSSRTGQEKLFF
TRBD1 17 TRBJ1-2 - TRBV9 TGTGCCAGCAGCGTAGTAGTGGGACAGGGGGCAGCCTATGGCTACACCTTC CASSVVVGQGAAYGYTF
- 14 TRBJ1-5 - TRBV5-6 TGTGCCAGCAGCTTCGGGTGGGGCAATCAGCCCCAGCATTTT CASSFGWGNQPQHF
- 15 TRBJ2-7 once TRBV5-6 TGTGCCAGCAGCCTCCCGCTTCCCGCTACCTACGAGCAGTACTTC CASSLPLPATYEQYF
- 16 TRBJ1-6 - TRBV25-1 TGTGCCAGCAGATCTCTCTCACCGGGGCCTGCATCACCCCTCCACTTT CASRSLSPGPASPLHF
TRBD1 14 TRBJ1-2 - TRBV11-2 TGTGCCAGCAGCTTAGCCAACAGGGGTGGCGGCTACACCTTC CASSLANRGGGYTF
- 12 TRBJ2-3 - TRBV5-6 TGTGCCAGCAGCCCGGGAACAGATACGCAGTATTTT CASSPGTDTQYF
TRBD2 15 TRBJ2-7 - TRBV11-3 TGTGCCAGCAGTTTAGCGGGGGCCCGGAACTACGAGCAGTACTTC CASSLAGARNYEQYF
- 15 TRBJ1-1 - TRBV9 TGTGCCAGCAGCGTGACAGGTACCATGAACACTGAAGCTTTCTTT CASSVTGTMNTEAFF
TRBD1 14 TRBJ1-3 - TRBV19 TGTGCCACTCCTGACAGGGAGGATGGAAACACCATATATTTT CATPDREDGNTIYF
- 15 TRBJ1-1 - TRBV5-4 TGCGCCAGCAGCCAAGGGCAGGGAACGGTCACTGAAGCTTTCTTT CASSQGQGTVTEAFF
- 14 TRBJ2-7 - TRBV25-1 TGCGCCAGCAGTGAATGGGACATTCTCCACGAGCAGTACTTC CASSEWDILHEQYF
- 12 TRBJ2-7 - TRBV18 TGTGCCAGCTCACCGAACAGGGACGAGCAGTACTTC CASSPNRDEQYF
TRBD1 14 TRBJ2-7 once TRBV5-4 TGTGCCAGCAGCTTATCGGGACAGGGTTACGAGCAGTACTTC CASSLSGQGYEQYF
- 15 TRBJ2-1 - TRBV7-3 TGTGCCAGCAGCGAGGGAGCCAGGGGACCCAATGAGCAGTTCTTC CASSEGARGPNEQFF
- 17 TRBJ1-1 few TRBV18 TGTGCCAGCTCACCATGGGAAGGGGGTTTAATGAACACTGAAGCTTTCTTT CASSPWEGGLMNTEAFF
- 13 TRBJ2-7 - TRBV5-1 TGCGCCAGCAGCTTGGACAGCCCCTACGAGCAGTACTTC CASSLDSPYEQYF
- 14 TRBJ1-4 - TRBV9 TGTGCCAGCAGTCTCACAGCAACTAATGAAAAACTGTTTTTT CASSLTATNEKLFF
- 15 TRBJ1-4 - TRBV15 TGTGCCACCAGCAGAGACACGGACAGTAATGAAAAACTGTTTTTT CATSRDTDSNEKLFF
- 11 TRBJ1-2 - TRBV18 TGTGCCAGCTCACCGGGGAATGGCTACACCTTC CASSPGNGYTF
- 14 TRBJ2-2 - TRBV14 TGTGCCAGCAGCCATCAGGCAATAACCGGGGAGCTGTTTTTT CASSHQAITGELFF
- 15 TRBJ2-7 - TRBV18 TGTGCCAGCTCAGCGGGGCCCGGGACGTCAGACGAGCAGTACTTC CASSAGPGTSDEQYF
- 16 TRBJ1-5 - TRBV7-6 TGTGCCAGCAGCTTAGGTGCGGGGGGACCCAATCAGCCCCAGCATTTT CASSLGAGGPNQPQHF
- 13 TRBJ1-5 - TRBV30 TGTGCCTGGAGCTTCTCCAGGGATCAGCCCCAGCATTTT CAWSFSRDQPQHF
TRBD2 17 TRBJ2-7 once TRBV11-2 TGTGCCAGCAGCCGCCCTAGGAGCGGGAGGGGCTCCTACGAGCAGTACTTC CASSRPRSGRGSYEQYF
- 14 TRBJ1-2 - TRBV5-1 TGCGCCAGCAGCCTCAATCAGGGAATTAATGGCTACACCTTC CASSLNQGINGYTF
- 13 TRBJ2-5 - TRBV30 TGTGCCTGGAGAACATACAGCCTAGAGACCCAGTACTTC CAWRTYSLETQYF
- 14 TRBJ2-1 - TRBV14 TGTGCCAGCAGGGACGGACGTTGGTGGGGTGAGCAGTTCTTC CASRDGRWWGEQFF
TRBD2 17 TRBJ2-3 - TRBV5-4 TGTGCCAGCAGCCGCTTTTTCGCTAGCGGGGGGGCGGATACGCAGTATTTT CASSRFFASGGADTQYF
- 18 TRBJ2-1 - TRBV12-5 TGTGCTAGTGGTTTAGACGTAGGGCTAGTAAGCTCCTACAATGAGCAGTTCTTC CASGLDVGLVSSYNEQFF
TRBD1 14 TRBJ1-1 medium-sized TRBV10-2 TGCGCCAGCAGTCGACAGGGGGCCGGAACTGAAGCTTTCTTT CASSRQGAGTEAFF
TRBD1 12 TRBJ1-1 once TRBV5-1 TGCGCCAGCCTCGGACAGGGGGCTGAAGCTTTCTTT CASLGQGAEAFF
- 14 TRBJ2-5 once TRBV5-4 TGTGCCAGCAGCTTGGGCAGTCTCCAAGAGACCCAGTACTTC CASSLGSLQETQYF
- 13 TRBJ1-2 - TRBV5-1 TGCGCCAGCAGCTTCGAGGGGAACTATGGCTACACCTTC CASSFEGNYGYTF
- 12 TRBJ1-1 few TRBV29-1 TGCAGCGTTGAGGGGGCTGGCACTGAAGCTTTCTTT CSVEGAGTEAFF
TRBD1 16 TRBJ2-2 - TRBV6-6 TGTGCCAGCAGTTTTACAGGGGGCGTCGACACCGGGGAGCTGTTTTTT CASSFTGGVDTGELFF
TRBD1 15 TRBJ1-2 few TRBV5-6 TGTGCCAGCAGCTTGCGTGGGACAGGGGACTATGGCTACACCTTC CASSLRGTGDYGYTF
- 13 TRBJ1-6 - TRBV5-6 TGTGCCAGCAGCTTGGCCACGAATTCACCCCTCCACTTT CASSLATNSPLHF
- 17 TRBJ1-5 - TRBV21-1 TGTGCCAGCAGCAAAGATAAAGAAGGGCCCAGCAATCAGCCCCAGCATTTT CASSKDKEGPSNQPQHF
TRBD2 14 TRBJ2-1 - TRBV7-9 TGTGCCAGCTATCTAGCGGGGGGCACCAATGAGCAGTTCTTC CASYLAGGTNEQFF
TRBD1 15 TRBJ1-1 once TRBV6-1 TGTGCCAGCAGTTCCTATGCCGACAGGGGGCTTGAAGCTTTCTTT CASSSYADRGLEAFF
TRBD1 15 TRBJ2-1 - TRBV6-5 TGTGCCAGCAGCGTAGGGGGCCGACCCTGGAATGAGCAGTTCTTC CASSVGGRPWNEQFF
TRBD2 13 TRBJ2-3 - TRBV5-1 TGCGCCAGCAGCTGGGACTATGCAGATACGCAGTATTTT CASSWDYADTQYF
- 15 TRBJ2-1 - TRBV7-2 TGTGCCAGCAGCTTCTCTAGCTGGGTGAGCAATGAGCAGTTCTTC CASSFSSWVSNEQFF
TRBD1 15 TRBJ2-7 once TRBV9 TGTGCCAGCAGCGTTGGACAGGGGGCTAGCGACGAGCAGTACTTC CASSVGQGASDEQYF
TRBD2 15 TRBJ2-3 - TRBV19 TGTGCCAGTAGTATAGGACTAGCGAGCACAGATACGCAGTATTTT CASSIGLASTDTQYF